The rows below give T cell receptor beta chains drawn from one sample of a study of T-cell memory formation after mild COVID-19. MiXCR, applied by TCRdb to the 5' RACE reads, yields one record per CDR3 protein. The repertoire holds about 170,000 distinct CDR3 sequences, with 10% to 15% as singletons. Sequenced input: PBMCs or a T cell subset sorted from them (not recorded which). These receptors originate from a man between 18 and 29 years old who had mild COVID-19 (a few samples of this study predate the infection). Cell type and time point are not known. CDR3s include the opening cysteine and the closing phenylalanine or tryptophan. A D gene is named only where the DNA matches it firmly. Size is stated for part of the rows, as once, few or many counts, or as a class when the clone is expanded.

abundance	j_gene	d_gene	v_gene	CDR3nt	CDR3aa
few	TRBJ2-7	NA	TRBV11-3	TGTGCCACCAAAACAGGACGGATAGGTGAGCAGTACTTC	CATKTGRIGEQYF
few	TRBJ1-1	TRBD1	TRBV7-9	TGTGCCAGCAGTTTCGGACAGGGAAGCACTGAAGCTTTCTTT	CASSFGQGSTEAFF
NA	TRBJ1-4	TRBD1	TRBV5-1	TGCGCCAGCAGCACGGACAGGGAACTGTTTTTT	CASSTDRELFF
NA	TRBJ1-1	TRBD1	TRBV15	TGTGCCACCAGGACAGGGGCAAACACTGAAGCTTTCTTT	CATRTGANTEAFF
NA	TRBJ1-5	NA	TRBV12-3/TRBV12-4	TGTGCCAGCAGTTTTGGGCAGAGCAATCAGCCCCAGCATTTT	CASSFGQSNQPQHF
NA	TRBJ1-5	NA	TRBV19	TGTGCCAGTAGTATGCTGAGGGGCAATCAGCCCCAGCATTTT	CASSMLRGNQPQHF
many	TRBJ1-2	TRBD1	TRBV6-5	TGTGCCAGCAGAGACTGGGGGACAGGGACAAACTATGGCTACACCTTC	CASRDWGTGTNYGYTF
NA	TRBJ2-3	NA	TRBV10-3	TGTGCCATCAGTGACCAGGATACGCAGTATTTT	CAISDQDTQYF
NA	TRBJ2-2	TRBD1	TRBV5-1	TGCGCCAGCAGCTTGGCCCCCGGACAGGGGGCGAACACCGGGGAGCTGATTTTT	CASSLAPGQGANTGELIF
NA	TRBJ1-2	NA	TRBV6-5	TGTGCCAGCAGTTACCGTCCCGGGACAATCCATGGCTACACCTTC	CASSYRPGTIHGYTF
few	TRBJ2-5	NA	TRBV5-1	TGCGCCAGCAGAACCGGGCCGCAAGAGACCCAGTACTTC	CASRTGPQETQYF
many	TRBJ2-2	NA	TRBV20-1	TGCAGTGCCACAATACCCTCGGGCACCGGGGAGCTGTTTTTT	CSATIPSGTGELFF
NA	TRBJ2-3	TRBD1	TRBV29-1	TGCAGCGTGTCAGGACAGGAGAACACAGATACGCAGTATTTT	CSVSGQENTDTQYF
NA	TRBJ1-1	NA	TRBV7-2	TGTGCCAGCAGCTTTATTCGGGGTTCCACTGAAGCTTTCTTT	CASSFIRGSTEAFF
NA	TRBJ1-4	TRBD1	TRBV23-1	TGCGCCAGCAGTCGAATCCGGGACAGGGGAGAAAAACTGTTTTTT	CASSRIRDRGEKLFF
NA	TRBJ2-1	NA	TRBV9	TGTGCCAGCAGCGCGATTGGGGGGGCGTCCTACAATGAGCAGTTCTTC	CASSAIGGASYNEQFF
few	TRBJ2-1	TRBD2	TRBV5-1	TGCGCCAGCAGCAACGGGACTAGCATCGTCGATGAGCAGTTCTTC	CASSNGTSIVDEQFF
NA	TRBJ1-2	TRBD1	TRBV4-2	TGTGCCAGCAGCCCAGCGACAGGGGCGGTTGGTGGCTACACCTTC	CASSPATGAVGGYTF
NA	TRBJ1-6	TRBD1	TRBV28	TGTGCCAGCAGGCCTACAGGGGTAGATAATTCACCCCTCCACTTT	CASRPTGVDNSPLHF
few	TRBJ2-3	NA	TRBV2	TGTGCCAGCAGCGATCAGGGGAAGCGCACAGATACGCAGTATTTT	CASSDQGKRTDTQYF
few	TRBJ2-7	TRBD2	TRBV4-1	TGCGCCAGCAGCCAGAGCCCTAGCGGTACCTACGAGCAGTACTTC	CASSQSPSGTYEQYF
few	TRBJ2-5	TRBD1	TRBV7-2	TGTGCCAGCAGGCAGACAGGGAGAATTGCGGAGACCCAGTACTTC	CASRQTGRIAETQYF
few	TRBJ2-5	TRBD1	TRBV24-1	TGTGCCACCAGTGATCCTCCGGACAGGGAACGAGAGACCCAGTACTTC	CATSDPPDRERETQYF
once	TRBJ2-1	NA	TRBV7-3	TGTGCCAGCAGCTTAAGGGGCGGGACGGACAATGAGCAGTTCTTC	CASSLRGGTDNEQFF
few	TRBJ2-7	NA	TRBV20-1	TGCAGTGCTAGGGGGTCCGGGAACGAGCAGTACTTC	CSARGSGNEQYF
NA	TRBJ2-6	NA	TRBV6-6	TGTGCCAGCACCGTCGGCAGGGGGGCGCTCGGGGCCAACGTCCTGACTTTC	CASTVGRGALGANVLTF
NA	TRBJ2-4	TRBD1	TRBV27	TGTGCCAGCAGAACTGCAGGGGGCAAAAACATTCAGTACTTC	CASRTAGGKNIQYF
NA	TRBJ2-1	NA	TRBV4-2	TGTGCCAGCAGCCAAGACCGAACGGGGTACAATGAGCAGTTCTTC	CASSQDRTGYNEQFF
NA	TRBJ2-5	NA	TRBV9	TGTGCCAGCAGCGTAGCTGGTGATGAGACCCAGTACTTC	CASSVAGDETQYF
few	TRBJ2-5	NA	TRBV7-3	TGTGCCAGCAGCTTAAGCGGGACCCCGGAGACCCAGTACTTC	CASSLSGTPETQYF
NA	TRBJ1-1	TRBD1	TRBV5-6	TGTGCCAGCAGCTGGGGGTTTGGGACAGGGAGCACTGAAGCTTTCTTT	CASSWGFGTGSTEAFF
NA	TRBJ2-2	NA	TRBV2	TGTGCCAGCCTATCAATGGGGCAGGGGGGATACACCGGGGAGCTGTTTTTT	CASLSMGQGGYTGELFF
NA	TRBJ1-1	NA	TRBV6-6	TGTGCCAGCAGTTCTCAGTATACTCGGCCCAGGGATTTGGCTGAAGCTTTCTTT	CASSSQYTRPRDLAEAFF
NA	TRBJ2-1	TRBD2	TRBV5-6	TGTGCCAGCAGCACGAGCGGGGGGGCGATGTTCTTC	CASSTSGGAMFF
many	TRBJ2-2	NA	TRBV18	TGTGCCAGCTCACCACAGGGGGCGAACACCGGGGAGCTGTTTTTT	CASSPQGANTGELFF
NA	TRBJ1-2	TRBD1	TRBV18	TGTGCCAGCTCACCGGGACAGGGGAAGTCATATGGCTACACCTTC	CASSPGQGKSYGYTF
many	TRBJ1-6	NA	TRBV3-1	TGTGCCAGCAGCCTCCAGGGTGACATAAGGAATTCACCCCTCCACTTT	CASSLQGDIRNSPLHF
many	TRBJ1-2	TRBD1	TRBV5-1	TGCGCCAGCAGCTTGACCGGACAGGGGAACTACTATGGCTACACCTTC	CASSLTGQGNYYGYTF
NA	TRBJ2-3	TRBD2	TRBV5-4	TGTGCCAGCAGCTTGATAAGCGGGGGGGGAACAGATACGCAGTATTTT	CASSLISGGGTDTQYF
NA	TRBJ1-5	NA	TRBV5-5	TGTGCCAGCAGCTCCGGCCTGGCCAGGGAAGGCAATCAGCCCCAGCATTTT	CASSSGLAREGNQPQHF
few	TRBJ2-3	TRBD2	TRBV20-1	TGCAGTGCCAGCCGGAGGACTAGCGGGGAGGATACGCAGTATTTT	CSASRRTSGEDTQYF
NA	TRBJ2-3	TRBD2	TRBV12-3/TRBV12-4	TGTGCCAGCAGACCCCTCAGCGGGGGGCCAGGCTCCCCAGATACGCAGTATTTT	CASRPLSGGPGSPDTQYF
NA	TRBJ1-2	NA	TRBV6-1	TGTGCCAGCAGTGAGGGATTCACTGGGACATTCTATGGCTACACCTTC	CASSEGFTGTFYGYTF
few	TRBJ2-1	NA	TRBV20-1	TGCAGTGCTATCCCCGGGACATCCTACAATGAGCAGTTCTTC	CSAIPGTSYNEQFF
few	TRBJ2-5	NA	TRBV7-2	TGTGCCAGCAGCTTAGATTTGAGAGAGACCCAGTACTTC	CASSLDLRETQYF
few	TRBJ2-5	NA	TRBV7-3	TGTGCCAGCAGCTCCAACGAAGGGACCCAGTACTTC	CASSSNEGTQYF
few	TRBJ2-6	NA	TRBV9	TGTGCCAGCAGGCGGAACTCTGGGGCCAACGTCCTGACTTTC	CASRRNSGANVLTF
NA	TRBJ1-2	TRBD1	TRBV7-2	TGTGCCAGCAGCCCGCGACAGGGACGAGTGAATGGCTACACCTTC	CASSPRQGRVNGYTF
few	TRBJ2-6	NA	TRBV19	TGTGCCAGTTCCGGGTTCGGGGCCAACGTCCTGACTTTC	CASSGFGANVLTF
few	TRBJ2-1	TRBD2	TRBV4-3	TGCGCCAGCAGCCACATTGGGCTAGCGGGGAACAATGAGCAGTTCTTC	CASSHIGLAGNNEQFF
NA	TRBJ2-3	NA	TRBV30	TGTGCCTGGAGTGGTTTCGGTGCTCTCACAGATACGCAGTATTTT	CAWSGFGALTDTQYF
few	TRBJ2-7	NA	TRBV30	TGTGCCCGTGGGGACCTCTCCTACGAGCAGTACTTC	CARGDLSYEQYF
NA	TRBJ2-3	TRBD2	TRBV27	TGTGCCAGCAGTGCATCACTAGCGGGGGGGGGCACAGATACGCAGTATTTT	CASSASLAGGGTDTQYF